What follows are 30 T cell receptor beta chains derived from one specimen sequenced in a study of T cells in tumors after PD-1 blockade (dated by TCRdb to the late 2010s). Library preparation employed the immunoSEQ multiplex PCR assay. TCRdb carries this immuneACCESS record with in-frame sequences only. Its versions omit some clonotypes, under half of them owing to an unresolved V gene in the studies checked, with the rest unexplained. The sample table shows around 50,000 clones, and roughly 80% are seen once. 8.7% of the sample goes to the ten largest clones. Sequenced here: PBMCs, sampled before anti-PD-1 therapy. The receptors shown here come from a human donor with advanced basal cell or squamous cell carcinoma (not recorded which).

This sequence joins TRBV5-6 and TRBJ2-2; tentatively, D is TRBD2 (6 bases). Trimming cost V 3 bases and J 6 bases, with 9 bases left between them. Germline V lookup: CDR1 SGHDT, CDR2 YYEEEE. The CDR3 length is 13 residues. The CDR3 protein is CASSWRGAGELFF. The CDR3 bases are TGTGCCAGCAGCTGGCGCGGGGCCGGGGAGCTGTTTTTT.

V usage is TRBV7-9 and J usage is TRBJ2-5; D may match TRBD1 or TRBD2 (7 bases each). The V gene's germline CDR1 is SEHNR and CDR2 FQNEAQ (reference sequence). This CDR3 has 12 amino acids. V lost 7 bases, J lost 9 bases, and 15 bases lay in between. The CDR3 bases are TGTGCCAGCACCCCAGGGGGGAGGGCCCAGTACTTC. It yields the protein CASTPGGRAQYF.

The genes are TRBV24-1 and TRBJ2-2; TRBD2 agrees at 12 bases. V was pared by 4 bases and J by 6 bases, with 8 bases of the junction left unmatched. This CDR3 comprises 17 residues. Germline CDR1 and CDR2: KGHDR and SFDVKD. CDR3 protein: CATSDFLAGGMAGELFF. The CDR3 bases are TGTGCCACCAGTGACTTTCTAGCGGGAGGGATGGCCGGGGAGCTGTTTTTT.

The V gene is TRBV5-4, the J gene TRBJ2-3, with a weak D call TRBD2 (6 bases). Trimming cost V 4 bases and J 3 bases, with 12 bases left between them. Germline CDR1 is SGHNT and CDR2 is YYREEE (reference sequence). The length of the CDR3 is 14 residues. CDR3: CASSTQGGTDTQYF. CDR3 bases: TGTGCCAGCAGCACCCAAGGAGGGACAGATACGCAGTATTTT.

The rearrangement links TRBV18 to TRBJ2-1; D unclear. Trimming removed 3 bases at V and 7 bases at J, with 7 bases between. The germline V gene has CDR1 KGHSH and CDR2 LQKENI. The length of the CDR3 is 12 residues. The CDR3 sequence is CASSPTRNEQFF. The CDR3 DNA is TGTGCCAGCTCACCTACGAGGAATGAGCAGTTCTTC.

This clone showed up just a few times. Other DNA variants within this sample encode the same CDR3. The chain recombines TRBV14 with TRBJ2-1, with 8 bases lining up with TRBD2. The CDR3 extends over 17 amino acids. The germline gives CDR1 SGHDN, CDR2 FVKESK. Losses at the gene ends were 1 base for V and 0 bases for J; bases not matched to a gene: 5. The CDR3 reads CASSQGLARSSYNEQFF. The CDR3 DNA is TGTGCCAGCAGCCAAGGACTAGCGAGGAGCTCCTACAATGAGCAGTTCTTC.

The V gene is TRBV6-5, the J gene TRBJ1-2, with 7 positions matching TRBD1. The V segment lost 2 bases and the J segment 5 bases; nucleotides outside the gene matches: 5. The CDR3 has 14 amino acids. Germline assignment: CDR1 MNHEY and CDR2 SVGAGI. Written as DNA, the CDR3 is TGTGCCAGCAGTTACGAGGGGACAGCTTATGGCTACACCTTC. It specifies CASSYEGTAYGYTF.

This sequence joins TRBV28 and TRBJ1-1; D remains ambiguous. With 2 bases removed from V and 2 bases from J, the gap between germline ends came to 6 bases. CDR3 length equals 13 residues. Germline assignment: CDR1 MDHEN and CDR2 SYDVKM. The CDR3 DNA sequence: TGTGCCAGCAGTTTACCGGATAACACTGAAGCTTTCTTT. This codes for CASSLPDNTEAFF.

The V gene is TRBV13, the J gene TRBJ2-1; the match to TRBD2 covers 10 bases. Losses at the gene ends were 0 bases for V and 8 bases for J; bases not matched to a gene: 4. This CDR3 region has 15 residues. Germline V CDR1 and CDR2: PRHDT, FYEKMQ (reference sequence). CDR3 sequence reads: CASSLGPSGSHEQFF. The CDR3 bases are TGTGCCAGCAGCTTAGGGCCTAGCGGGAGCCATGAGCAGTTCTTC.

This chain joins TRBV28 and TRBJ1-3; D is uncertain. V lost 2 bases and J 0 bases, leaving 8 bases between the germline ends. This CDR3 is built from 15 residues. Germline CDR1 and CDR2: MDHEN and SYDVKM. The CDR3 nucleotides are TGTGCCAGCAGTTTAACCCCAGACTCTGGAAACACCATATATTTT. The encoded protein is CASSLTPDSGNTIYF.

V usage is TRBV10-1 and J usage is TRBJ2-7, with TRBD1 identical over 9 bases. The CDR3 runs 14 residues. After removal of 5 bases from V and 7 bases from J, the junction contained 9 bases not matched to a gene. Germline CDR1 reads WNHNN; CDR2 reads SYGVQD (reference sequence). The DNA of the CDR3 is TGCGCCAGCAGTAAGGGGACAGGGTTAGGGGAGCAGTACTTC. Protein sequence: CASSKGTGLGEQYF.

This sequence joins TRBV10-1 and TRBJ2-3; D uncertain. Germline assignment: CDR1 WNHNN and CDR2 SYGVQD (reference sequence). Trimming removed 6 bases at V and 4 bases at J, with 17 bases between. The CDR3 contains 15 residues. Here the CDR3 DNA reads TGCGCCAGCAGGCCTACGGGTGGAATCGCAGATACGCAGTATTTT. This gives the protein CASRPTGGIADTQYF.

The J gene is TRBJ2-3, the V gene TRBV5-1; possibly TRBD1 for D (6 bases). The CDR3 consists of 16 residues. Germline loops: CDR1 SGHRS, CDR2 YFSETQ. V dropped 0 bases and J dropped 8 bases, with 19 bases sitting between them. The CDR3 DNA reads TGCGCCAGCAGCTTGGAAGGGACAAATTTTAAGGGTACGCAGTATTTT. Amino acid sequence: CASSLEGTNFKGTQYF.

The table lists this clone with a few counts. The gene calls are TRBV5-5 and TRBJ1-5; maybe TRBD1 (6 bases). The CDR3 is 15 amino acids. Germline loops: CDR1 SGHKS, CDR2 YYEKEE (reference sequence). Between the trimmed V and J ends, which lost 2 bases and 4 bases, there was a span of 13 bases. The CDR3 nucleotides are TGTGCCAGCAGCTTAACCGGGACACCTAATCAGCCCCAGCATTTT. Its translation is CASSLTGTPNQPQHF.

This clone was found many times. V and J are TRBV7-8 and TRBJ1-2; D is undetermined. Trimming cost V 5 bases and J 9 bases, with 16 bases left between them. The CDR3 runs 13 residues. Germline-derived CDR1 and CDR2 are SGHVS and FQNEAQ. The CDR3 bases are TGTGCCAGCAGCCCCACTCTAGGTGATCGCTACACCTTC. Translated, it gives CASSPTLGDRYTF.

CDR3 region: CASSPRDRNVEQFF. The CDR3 DNA follows: TGTGCCAGCAGCCCCCGGGACAGGAACGTTGAGCAGTTCTTC. This chain uses TRBV11-3 with TRBJ2-1, with 8 bases fitting TRBD1. CDR1 is SGHNT and CDR2 is YENEEA in the germline V gene. This CDR3 spans 14 amino acids. The ends lost 5 bases at V and 9 bases at J; junction bases unmatched: 9.

The J gene is TRBJ2-7, the V gene TRBV7-9; maybe TRBD2 (6 bases). The CDR3 is 13 residues long. The V end was cut by 5 bases, the J end by 6 bases, with 14 bases between. Per germline, CDR1 SEHNR and CDR2 FQNEAQ (reference sequence). CDR3 DNA sequence: TGTGCCAGCAGCCGCGGGACTGCCGGCGAGCAGTACTTC. As protein: CASSRGTAGEQYF. The full variable domain, its missing parts supplied by reference TRBV7-9 and TRBJ2-7, is DTGVSQNPRHKITKRGQNVTFRCDPISEHNRLYWYRQTLGQGPEFLTYFQNEAQLEKSRLLSDRFSAERPKGSFSTLEIQRTEQGDSAMYLCASSRGTAGEQYFGPGTRLTVT.

Judged by abundance, this clone is medium-sized. This chain links TRBV11-3 with TRBJ1-1; a weak D match, TRBD1 (5 bases). The ends were cut back, 3 bases at V and 5 bases at J, with 10 bases in the middle. Per the germline V gene, CDR1 is SGHNT and CDR2 is YENEEA. The CDR3 has 13 residues. CDR3 protein: CASSFGQGTEAFF. In DNA form, the CDR3 reads TGTGCCAGCAGCTTCGGCCAGGGAACTGAAGCTTTCTTT. The variable domain in full, with the rest retrieved from reference TRBV11-3 and TRBJ1-1, is EAGVVQSPRYKIIEKKQPVAFWCNPISGHNTLYWYLQNLGQGPELLIRYENEEAVDDSQLPKDRFSAERLKGVDSTLKIQPAELGDSAVYLCASSFGQGTEAFFGQGTRLTVV.

V gene TRBV19 combines with J gene TRBJ1-1; D is uncertain. Germline V gene data show CDR1 as LNHDA and CDR2 as SQIVND (reference sequence). The CDR3 is 15 residues long. Trimming took off 2 bases at V and 1 base at J, with 11 bases between the two ends. As DNA, the CDR3 is TGTGCCAGTAGTATAAATTCCGGGGAGAACACTGAAGCTTTCTTT. This sequence encodes CASSINSGENTEAFF.

The rearrangement joins TRBV18 to TRBJ1-6, with no clear D. V lost 0 bases to trimming and J lost 5 bases, with 5 bases between them. The CDR3 runs 14 residues. The germline V gene has CDR1 KGHSH and CDR2 LQKENI. CDR3 sequence (DNA): TGTGCCAGCTCACCACCGAGCGATAATTCACCCCTCCACTTT. The encoded protein is CASSPPSDNSPLHF.

The chain joins TRBV7-8 to TRBJ2-7; D is uncertain. V lost 2 bases to trimming and J lost 5 bases, with 7 bases between them. CDR3 size: 12 residues. The germline V gene has CDR1 SGHVS and CDR2 FQNEAQ. CDR3 sequence: CASSLRADEQYF. For the CDR3, the DNA is TGTGCCAGCAGCTTAAGGGCCGACGAGCAGTACTTC.

J is TRBJ2-7 and V is TRBV20-1; D is undetermined. V was pared by 5 bases and J by 3 bases, with 8 bases between. The germline gives CDR1 DFQATT, CDR2 SNEGSKA (reference sequence). The CDR3 runs 11 residues. Here the CDR3 DNA reads TGCAGTGCTGTAGGTCGCTACGAGCAGTACTTC. Translation gives CSAVGRYEQYF.

The V and J genes are TRBV25-1 and TRBJ2-5; D remains unclear. The CDR3 consists of 11 residues. Trimming shortened V by 4 bases and J by 7 bases, and 7 bases separated the two germline ends. Germline V gives CDR1 MGHDK, CDR2 SYGVNS. CDR3 sequence reads: CASSGHVTQYF. CDR3 sequence (DNA): TGTGCCAGCAGTGGCCATGTGACCCAGTACTTC.

CDR3: CASSISTGSYEQYF. The CDR3 DNA follows: TGTGCCAGTAGTATTTCCACTGGTTCCTACGAGCAGTACTTC. The chain is built from TRBV19 and TRBJ2-7; D unresolved. The germline CDR1 and CDR2 sequences are LNHDA and SQIVND (reference sequence). Trimming took off 3 bases at V and 1 base at J, with 10 bases between the two ends. CDR3 length: 14 residues.

The rearrangement links TRBV29-1 to TRBJ2-1, with a tentative D call TRBD2 (6 bases). The germline V gene encodes CDR1 SQVTM and CDR2 ANQGSEA. The CDR3 loop spans 11 amino acids. Deletions cut 4 bases from V and 5 bases from J, with 6 bases between. The CDR3 DNA reads TGCAGCGTTGGGAGGGACAATGAGCAGTTCTTC. Translation gives CSVGRDNEQFF.

In its sample, this clone was seen a few times. V is TRBV20-1 and J is TRBJ1-2; D remains unclear. The CDR3 has 13 residues. Germline values: CDR1 DFQATT, CDR2 SNEGSKA (reference sequence). Deletions cut 3 bases from V and 6 bases from J, with 14 bases between. In nucleotides, the CDR3 is TGCAGTGCTAGTAAAGGGAAGGGAGATGGCTACACCTTC. Residues: CSASKGKGDGYTF.

This clone was seen a single time. CDR3 amino acids: CASSSVAGENNEQFF. The CDR3 region has the DNA TGTGCCAGCAGCTCAGTAGCGGGAGAAAACAATGAGCAGTTCTTC. The chain combines TRBV7-2 with TRBJ2-1; 9 positions agree with TRBD2. Per the germline V gene, CDR1 is SGHTA and CDR2 is FQGNSA. Germline trimming cut 4 bases from V and 5 bases from J; bases unmatched to any gene: 6. The CDR3 has 15 amino acids.

This clone is a singleton in its sample. The chain has TRBV2 and TRBJ2-3; 11 nucleotides align to TRBD2. Germline trimming cut 7 bases from V and 4 bases from J; bases unmatched to any gene: 7. In germline, CDR1 is SNHLY, CDR2 FYNNEI. The length of the CDR3 is 15 residues. The CDR3 protein is CASNGIAGGPDTQYF. CDR3 nucleotide sequence: TGTGCCAGCAATGGGATAGCGGGAGGGCCAGATACGCAGTATTTT.

The chain couples TRBV5-1 to TRBJ2-3; weak D call: TRBD2 (6 bases). The CDR3 runs to 14 residues. Germline V gene sequence: CDR1 SGHRS, CDR2 YFSETQ. V dropped 2 bases and J dropped 2 bases, with 9 bases sitting between them. The CDR3 loop reads CASSLRDSTDTQYF. The CDR3 DNA is TGCGCCAGCAGCTTAAGGGACTCCACAGATACGCAGTATTTT.

The gene calls are TRBV29-1 and TRBJ2-3, with D perhaps matching TRBD2 (5 bases). The CDR3 is 14 amino acids. Trimming cost V 4 bases and J 7 bases, with 18 bases left between them. Germline values: CDR1 SQVTM, CDR2 ANQGSEA. CDR3 in DNA: TGCAGCGTTGTTTGGGGTCCCCGCGGGTATACGCAGTATTTT. It is translated as CSVVWGPRGYTQYF.